Shown below are 21 T cell receptor beta chains from a single sample sequenced in a study of Graves' ophthalmopathy and Graves' hyperthyroidism. For repertoire sequencing, the TCR beta CDR3 regions were amplified from RNA transcripts. The authors performed first-round RT-PCR with HTBI primers and then a second-round multiplex PCR. Via MiXCR, TCRdb re-called the multiplex PCR reads, giving one row per CDR3 protein. The table shows around 40,000 distinct CDR3 sequences, with 52% occurring only once. Material for sequencing was peripheral blood. Source of these receptors: an adult man with Graves' ophthalmopathy.

This clonotype was found many times. The rearrangement uses TRBV7-8 and TRBJ1-5, with 9 bases identical to TRBD1. The CDR3 consists of 15 residues. Germline V gene sequence: CDR1 SGHVS, CDR2 FQNEAQ. The V and J ends lost 5 bases and 1 base, in that order; junction bases with no gene match: 3. For the CDR3, the DNA is TGTGCCAGCAGCCGGGACAGGGCGAGCAATCAGCCCCAGCATTTT. Translation: CASSRDRASNQPQHF.

The J gene is TRBJ2-1, the V gene TRBV7-3; the D is unclear. The germline V gene encodes CDR1 SGHTA and CDR2 FQGTGA. The CDR3 is 16 residues long. Trimming left V 4 bases short and J 9 bases short, with 22 bases between. CDR3 nucleotide sequence: TGTGCCAGCAGCTCCTGGGGAACGGAAAGAATGGGTGAGCAGTTCTTC. Translating it yields CASSSWGTERMGEQFF. Together with reference TRBV7-3 and TRBJ2-1, the CDR3 gives the full variable domain: GAGVSQTPSNKVTEKGKYVELRCDPISGHTALYWYRQSLGQGPEFLIYFQGTGAADDSGLPNDRFFAVRPEGSVSTLKIQRTERGDSAVYLCASSSWGTERMGEQFFGPGTRLTVL.

This clonotype was recorded many times. The V and J genes are TRBV12-3 or TRBV12-4 and TRBJ1-1; D ambiguous. This CDR3 comprises 14 residues. V was pared by 6 bases and J by 5 bases, with 16 bases between. Here the CDR3 reads CASRPQARETEAFF. Here the CDR3 DNA reads TGTGCCAGCAGGCCACAAGCTAGGGAAACTGAAGCTTTCTTT.

This chain links TRBV19 with TRBJ1-5, with D possibly TRBD1 on 5 matching bases. The CDR3 consists of 12 residues. CDR1 LNHDA and CDR2 SQIVND come from the germline V gene (reference sequence). V was clipped by 9 bases and J by 3 bases, with 9 bases between them. CDR3 loop: CASQTANQPQHF. The CDR3 DNA is TGTGCCAGCCAGACAGCCAATCAGCCCCAGCATTTT.

This clonotype was seen a single time. The chain employs TRBV7-6 and TRBJ2-1, with TRBD1 matching over 7 bases. The germline V gene has CDR1 SGHVS and CDR2 FNYEAQ. V shed 2 bases, J shed 1 base, and the junction held 8 bases outside the gene matches. The CDR3 has 17 amino acids. The CDR3 region has the DNA TGTGCCAGCAGCTTAATGCCGGGACAGACATCCTACAATGAGCAGTTCTTC. Its translation is CASSLMPGQTSYNEQFF. Full variable domain (missing parts from reference TRBV7-6 and TRBJ2-1): GAGVSQSPRYKVTKRGQDVALRCDPISGHVSLYWYRQALGQGPEFLTYFNYEAQQDKSGLPNDRFSAERPEGSISTLTIQRTEQRDSAMYRCASSLMPGQTSYNEQFFGPGTRLTVL.

The table lists this clonotype with a few counts. The V and J genes are TRBV6-1 and TRBJ1-6; no clear D gene. Germline CDR1 reads MNHNS; CDR2 reads SASEGT. Trimming removed 0 bases at V and 9 bases at J, with 6 bases between. The CDR3 sequence is 13 residues long. The CDR3 nucleotides are TGTGCCAGCAGTGAAGCACGGGGTTCACCCCTCCACTTT. Encoded protein: CASSEARGSPLHF.

This clonotype was seen ten or more times. The chain uses TRBV28 and TRBJ1-1; 8 positions match TRBD1. With V trimmed by 4 bases and J by 1 base, 5 bases remained unmatched. CDR3 length: 15 residues. From germline, CDR1 is MDHEN and CDR2 SYDVKM. CDR3 nucleotides: TGTGCCAGCAGTTCAACCGGGACAGGGAACACTGAAGCTTTCTTT. This codes for CASSSTGTGNTEAFF. Combining the CDR3 with reference TRBV28 and TRBJ1-1 gives the whole variable domain DVKVTQSSRYLVKRTGEKVFLECVQDMDHENMFWYRQDPGLGLRLIYFSYDVKMKEKGDIPEGYSVSREKKERFSLILESASTNQTSMYLCASSSTGTGNTEAFFGQGTRLTVV.

This clonotype came up once. CDR3: CASSLGLLSGELFF. In nucleotides, the CDR3 is TGTGCCAGCAGCTTGGGCCTTCTCTCTGGGGAGCTGTTTTTT. The rearrangement links TRBV7-2 to TRBJ2-2; D is unclear. Trimming pared 3 bases from V and 8 bases from J, leaving 13 bases between. The CDR3 consists of 14 residues. Germline-derived CDR1 and CDR2 are SGHTA and FQGNSA.

This clonotype was found once. The J gene is TRBJ1-3, the V gene TRBV29-1, with 7 positions matching TRBD1. The V and J ends lost 5 bases and 0 bases, in that order; junction bases with no gene match: 7. The CDR3 has 15 amino acids. The germline CDR1 and CDR2 sequences are SQVTM and ANQGSEA. CDR3 residues: CSVPGTESSGNTIYF. In nucleotides, the CDR3 is TGCAGCGTTCCCGGGACAGAGTCCTCTGGAAACACCATATATTTT.

V is TRBV7-6 and J is TRBJ2-5; no firm D call. The CDR3 length is 12 residues. V was cut by 6 bases and J by 5 bases, with 10 bases left in between. CDR1 and CDR2 from the germline V gene are SGHVS and FNYEAQ. The CDR3 DNA follows: TGTGCCAGCAGTTCCAGCGTTGAGACCCAGTACTTC. Its protein is CASSSSVETQYF.

Judged by abundance, this clonotype is medium-sized. The chain recombines TRBV24-1 with TRBJ2-6, with no clear D. This CDR3 is built from 13 residues. In germline, CDR1 is KGHDR, CDR2 SFDVKD. Trimming removed 7 bases from V and 0 bases from J, with 3 bases in between. The CDR3 coding sequence is TGTGCCACCAGGGGCTCTGGGGCCAACGTCCTGACTTTC. It translates to CATRGSGANVLTF.

This clonotype has at least ten counts. This chain links TRBV6-6 with TRBJ2-7; tentatively, D is TRBD1 (6 bases). In germline, CDR1 is MNHNY, CDR2 SVGAGI (reference sequence). Trimming pared 4 bases from V and 6 bases from J, leaving 16 bases between. The CDR3 runs 14 residues. In DNA, the CDR3 is TGTGCCAGCAGTTTTTTCGGGACACTCTCCGAGCAGTACTTC. It specifies CASSFFGTLSEQYF.

The genes are TRBV2 and TRBJ1-2; D unresolved. Per the germline V gene, CDR1 is SNHLY and CDR2 is FYNNEI. The length of the CDR3 is 20 residues. CDR3 nucleotide sequence: TGTCACAGTGTCCCTTTTAGAGTGGCTATATTCTTATGTGCTAACTATGGCTACACCTTC. It encodes CHSVPFRVAIFLCANYGYTF.

Concerning this clonotype: The conserved phenylalanine or tryptophan is not found at the CDR3 terminus, so this likely reflects a read error. This chain connects TRBV10-3 to TRBJ2-3; no clear D. CDR3 length equals 14 residues. Germline CDR1 ENHRY, CDR2 SYGVKD. V dropped 3 bases and J dropped 3 bases, with 10 bases sitting between them. The CDR3 nucleotides are TGTGCCATCAGTGAAGGGTCTGGTACAGATACGCAGTATCTT. Residues: CAISEGSGTDTQYL.

On this clonotype itself: The junction differs from germline at one of its ends, possibly a read error. The chain employs TRBV7-7 and TRBJ2-7, with no clear D. CDR3 length: 13 residues. Germline V gene lookup returns CDR1 SSHAT and CDR2 FNYEAQ (reference sequence). The CDR3 DNA follows: TGTGCTAGCAGCTCACCGTCAATCAACGAGCAGTACTTC. Translation: CASSSPSINEQYF. The full variable domain, its missing parts supplied by reference TRBV7-7 and TRBJ2-7, is GAGVSQSPRYKVTKRGQDVTLRCDPISSHATLYWYQQALGQGPEFLTYFNYEAQPDKSGLPSDRFSAERPEGSISTLTIQRTEQRDSAMYRCASSSPSINEQYFGPGTRLTVT.

The sample holds many counts of this clonotype. The chain carries TRBV5-1 and TRBJ2-7; tentatively, D is TRBD2 (6 bases). V shed 5 bases and J shed 6 bases, with 12 bases lying between them. Germline CDR1 is SGHRS and CDR2 is YFSETQ. This CDR3 has 12 amino acids. CDR3 amino acids: CASSRPGVEQYF. The CDR3 bases are TGCGCCAGCAGTCGCCCGGGGGTCGAGCAGTACTTC.

The chain has TRBV24-1 and TRBJ1-2, with a possible D match to TRBD1 (5 bases). The V end was cut by 4 bases, the J end by 6 bases, with 23 bases between. Germline V gene lookup returns CDR1 KGHDR and CDR2 SFDVKD. The CDR3 is made up of 17 amino acids. The CDR3 region is CATSDTRAGYPRDGYTF. CDR3 sequence (DNA): TGTGCCACCAGTGACACCCGTGCAGGGTATCCGCGAGATGGCTACACCTTC.

J is TRBJ2-4 and V is TRBV20-1; D tentatively fits TRBD1 or TRBD2 (5 bases each). CDR1 is DFQATT, CDR2 SNEGSKA, per germline (reference sequence). The CDR3 length is 12 residues. Trimming pared 3 bases from V and 3 bases from J, leaving 6 bases between. CDR3 sequence reads: CSARRGKNIQYF. The CDR3, as DNA: TGCAGTGCTAGGAGGGGCAAAAACATTCAGTACTTC.

This clonotype came up many times. V is TRBV15 and J is TRBJ2-5, with 9 bases aligning to TRBD1. This CDR3 contains 15 residues. Unmatched junction bases numbered 9, after V lost 5 bases and J lost 5 bases. Germline-derived CDR1 and CDR2 are LNHNV and YYDKDF (reference sequence). CDR3 in amino acids: CATSGWGQGAETQYF. DNA for the CDR3: TGTGCCACCAGCGGATGGGGACAGGGTGCCGAGACCCAGTACTTC.

There are many counts of this clonotype. The chain links TRBV28 to TRBJ1-1; D remains ambiguous. The germline CDR1 and CDR2 sequences are MDHEN and SYDVKM. V was clipped by 7 bases and J by 11 bases, with 23 bases between them. The CDR3 covers 14 residues. The CDR3 region is CASTPPNSFQKAFF. DNA for the CDR3: TGTGCCAGCACCCCTCCAAATTCCTTTCAAAAGGCTTTCTTT.

For this clonotype: Relative to the germline gene, one junction end is altered; a read error may explain this. The chain carries TRBV7-6 and TRBJ2-2, with 8 bases fitting TRBD2. CDR1 is SGHVS, CDR2 FNYEAQ, per germline. There are 19 residues in the CDR3. The CDR3 nucleotides read TGTGCCAGCAGCAGTTTCCCGGGACTAGATTACGCGAACACCGGGGAGCTGTCTTTT. This translates into CASSSFPGLDYANTGELSF.